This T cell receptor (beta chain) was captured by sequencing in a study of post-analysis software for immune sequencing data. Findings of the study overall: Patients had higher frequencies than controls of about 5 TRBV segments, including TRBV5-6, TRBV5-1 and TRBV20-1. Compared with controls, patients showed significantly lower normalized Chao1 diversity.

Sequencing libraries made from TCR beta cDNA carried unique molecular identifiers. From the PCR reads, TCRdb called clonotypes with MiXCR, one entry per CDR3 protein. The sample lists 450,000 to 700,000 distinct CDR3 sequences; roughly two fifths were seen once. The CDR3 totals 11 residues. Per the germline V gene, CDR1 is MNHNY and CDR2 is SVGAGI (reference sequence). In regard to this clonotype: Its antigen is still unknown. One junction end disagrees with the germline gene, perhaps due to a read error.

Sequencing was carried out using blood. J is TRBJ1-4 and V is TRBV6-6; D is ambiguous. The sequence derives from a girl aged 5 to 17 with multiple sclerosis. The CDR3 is CVSSPNEKLFF. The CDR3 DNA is TGTGTCAGCAGCCCAAATGAAAAACTGTTTTTT.